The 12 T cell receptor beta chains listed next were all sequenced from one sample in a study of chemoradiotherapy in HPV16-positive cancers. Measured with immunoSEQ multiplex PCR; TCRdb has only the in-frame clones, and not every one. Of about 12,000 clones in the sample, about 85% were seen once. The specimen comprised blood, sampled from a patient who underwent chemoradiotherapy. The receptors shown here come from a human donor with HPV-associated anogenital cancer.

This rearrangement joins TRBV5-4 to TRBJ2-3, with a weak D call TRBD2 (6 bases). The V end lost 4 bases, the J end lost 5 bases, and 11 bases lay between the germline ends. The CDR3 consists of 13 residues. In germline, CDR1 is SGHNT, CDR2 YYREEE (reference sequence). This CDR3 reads CASSLTGGDTQYF. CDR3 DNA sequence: TGTGCCAGCAGCCTCACCGGGGGAGATACGCAGTATTTT.

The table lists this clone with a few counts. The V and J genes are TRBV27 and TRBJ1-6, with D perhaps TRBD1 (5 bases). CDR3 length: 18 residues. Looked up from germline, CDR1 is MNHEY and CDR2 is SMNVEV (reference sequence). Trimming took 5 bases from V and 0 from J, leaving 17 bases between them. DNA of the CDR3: TGTGCCAGCAGTACACCTACAGGACAAAACTCCTATAATTCACCCCTCCACTTT. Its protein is CASSTPTGQNSYNSPLHF.

In nucleotides, the CDR3 is TGCGCCAGCAGCCCGAGGTGGACAGACACTGAAGCTTTCTTT. This sequence encodes CASSPRWTDTEAFF. V and J are TRBV5-1 and TRBJ1-1; D might be TRBD1 (6 bases). Trimming removed 4 bases at V and 3 bases at J, with 13 bases between. Germline assignment: CDR1 SGHRS and CDR2 YFSETQ. The CDR3 is 14 residues long.

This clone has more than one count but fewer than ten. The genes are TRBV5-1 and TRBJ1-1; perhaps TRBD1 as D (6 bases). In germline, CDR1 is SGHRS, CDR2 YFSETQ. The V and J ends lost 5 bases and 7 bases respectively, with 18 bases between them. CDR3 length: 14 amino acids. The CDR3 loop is CASREAGTRFEAFF. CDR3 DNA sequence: TGCGCCAGCAGGGAGGCCGGGACACGCTTTGAAGCTTTCTTT. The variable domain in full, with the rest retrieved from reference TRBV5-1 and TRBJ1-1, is KAGVTQTPRYLIKTRGQQVTLSCSPISGHRSVSWYQQTPGQGLQFLFEYFSETQRNKGNFPGRFSGRQFSNSRSEMNVSTLELGDSALYLCASREAGTRFEAFFGQGTRLTVV.

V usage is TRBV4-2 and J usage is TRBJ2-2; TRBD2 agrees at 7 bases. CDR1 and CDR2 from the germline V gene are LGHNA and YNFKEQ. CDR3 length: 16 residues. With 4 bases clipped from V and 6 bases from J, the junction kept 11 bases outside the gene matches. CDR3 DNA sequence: TGTGCCAGCAGCCTAAAGGGCGGGGGTCCTGCCGGGGAGCTGTTTTTT. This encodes CASSLKGGGPAGELFF.

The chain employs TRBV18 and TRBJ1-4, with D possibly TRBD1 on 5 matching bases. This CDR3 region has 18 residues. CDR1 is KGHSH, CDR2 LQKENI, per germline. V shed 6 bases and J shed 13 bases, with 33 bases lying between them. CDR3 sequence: CASSASGTPQPPWYLLFF. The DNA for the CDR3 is TGTGCCAGCTCCGCCTCTGGGACGCCGCAACCCCCATGGTACTTACTGTTTTTT.

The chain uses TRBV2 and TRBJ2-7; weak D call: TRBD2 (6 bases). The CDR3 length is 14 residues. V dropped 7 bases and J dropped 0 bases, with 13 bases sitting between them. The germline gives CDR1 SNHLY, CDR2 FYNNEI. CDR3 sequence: CASTSGSSSYEQYF. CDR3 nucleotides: TGTGCCAGCACCAGCGGGTCCAGCTCCTACGAGCAGTACTTC.

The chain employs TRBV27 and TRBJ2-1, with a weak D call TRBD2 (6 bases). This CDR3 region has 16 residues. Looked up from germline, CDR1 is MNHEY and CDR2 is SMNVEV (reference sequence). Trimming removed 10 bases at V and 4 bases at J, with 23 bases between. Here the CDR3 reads CATGRLSFLYYNEQFF. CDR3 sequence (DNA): TGTGCCACAGGGAGGCTCTCCTTTCTTTATTACAATGAGCAGTTCTTC.

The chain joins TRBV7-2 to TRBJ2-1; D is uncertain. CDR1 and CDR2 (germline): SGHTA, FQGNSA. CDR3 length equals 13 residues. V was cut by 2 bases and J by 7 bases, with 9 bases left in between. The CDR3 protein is CASSLNGINEQFF. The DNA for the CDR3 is TGTGCCAGCAGCTTAAATGGGATTAATGAGCAGTTCTTC.

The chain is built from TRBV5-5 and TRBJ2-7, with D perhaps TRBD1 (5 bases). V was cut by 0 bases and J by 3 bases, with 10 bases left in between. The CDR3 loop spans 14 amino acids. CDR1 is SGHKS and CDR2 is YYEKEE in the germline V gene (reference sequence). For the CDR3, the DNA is TGTGCCAGCAGCTTGGACAGGACCCTCTACGAGCAGTACTTC. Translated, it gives CASSLDRTLYEQYF.

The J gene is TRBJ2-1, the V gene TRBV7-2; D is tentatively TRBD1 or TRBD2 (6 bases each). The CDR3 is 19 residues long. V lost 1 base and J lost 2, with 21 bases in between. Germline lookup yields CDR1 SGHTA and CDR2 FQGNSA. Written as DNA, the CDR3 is TGTGCCAGCAGCTTAGAAGGGGGGCTAGCCGGCCGTACCTACAATGAGCAGTTCTTC. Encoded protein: CASSLEGGLAGRTYNEQFF. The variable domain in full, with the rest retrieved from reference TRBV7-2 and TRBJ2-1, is GAGVSQSPSNKVTEKGKDVELRCDPISGHTALYWYRQSLGQGLEFLIYFQGNSAPDKSGLPSDRFSAERTGGSVSTLTIQRTQQEDSAVYLCASSLEGGLAGRTYNEQFFGPGTRLTVL.

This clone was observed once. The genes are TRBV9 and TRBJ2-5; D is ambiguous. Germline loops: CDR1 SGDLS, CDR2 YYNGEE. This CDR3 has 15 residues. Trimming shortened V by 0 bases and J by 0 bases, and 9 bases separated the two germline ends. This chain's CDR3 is CASSVGDGYQETQYF. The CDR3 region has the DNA TGTGCCAGCAGCGTAGGGGATGGGTACCAAGAGACCCAGTACTTC. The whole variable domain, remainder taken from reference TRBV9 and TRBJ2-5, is DSGVTQTPKHLITATGQRVTLRCSPRSGDLSVYWYQQSLDQGLQFLIQYYNGEERAKGNILERFSAQQFPDLHSELNLSSLELGDSALYFCASSVGDGYQETQYFGPGTRLLVL.